One and the same sample provided the 16 T cell receptor beta chains below, sequenced in a study of T cell changes during pregnancy in multiple sclerosis. Sequencing used immunoSEQ multiplex PCR; TCRdb keeps in-frame clones, though not all of them. The sample carries about 79,000 clones, 85% to 95% recorded once. Material: peripheral blood, obtained in the second trimester of pregnancy. The receptors shown here come from a female donor in good health, enrolled as a control in a pregnancy study.

The chain couples TRBV19 to TRBJ2-3, with 12 bases that match TRBD1. The CDR3 loop spans 14 amino acids. Germline V gene lookup returns CDR1 LNHDA and CDR2 SQIVND (reference sequence). With V trimmed by 7 bases and J by 4 bases, 3 bases remained unmatched. CDR3 region: CASKGTGGADTQYF. The CDR3 DNA reads as TGTGCCAGTAAAGGGACAGGGGGCGCAGATACGCAGTATTTT.

The chain uses TRBV9 and TRBJ2-1; 10 positions match TRBD2. The length of the CDR3 is 15 residues. The V gene end was trimmed by 3 bases and the J gene end by 3 bases; junction bases not matched to a gene: 3. Looked up from germline, CDR1 is SGDLS and CDR2 is YYNGEE. The CDR3 nucleotides are TGTGCCAGCAGCGCTAGCGGGGGACTCTACAATGAGCAGTTCTTC. Amino acid sequence: CASSASGGLYNEQFF.

V usage is TRBV18 and J usage is TRBJ2-3; TRBD2 is a possible D gene (6 bases). Germline V gene sequence: CDR1 KGHSH, CDR2 LQKENI. Trimming removed 3 bases at V and 4 bases at J, with 14 bases between. This CDR3 is 15 amino acids long. For the CDR3, the DNA is TGTGCCAGCTCACCCGGCGGGTGGGGGGCAGATACGCAGTATTTT. This codes for CASSPGGWGADTQYF.

J is TRBJ2-1 and V is TRBV29-1, with TRBD2 matching 11 bases. The CDR3 totals 15 residues. The V segment lost 6 bases and the J segment 8 bases; nucleotides outside the gene matches: 12. Germline V gene lookup returns CDR1 SQVTM and CDR2 ANQGSEA. In DNA, the CDR3 is TGCAGCGTATTCTACTCTAGCGGGGGGCTTGATGAGCAGTTCTTC. Amino acid sequence: CSVFYSSGGLDEQFF.

The chain combines TRBV19 with TRBJ1-1; 7 positions match TRBD1. Losses at the gene ends were 7 bases for V and 0 bases for J; bases not matched to a gene: 8. The germline V gene has CDR1 LNHDA and CDR2 SQIVND (reference sequence). The CDR3 extends over 15 amino acids. DNA of the CDR3: TGTGCCAGTACCACAACAGGGGACCTGAACACTGAAGCTTTCTTT. Translated, it gives CASTTTGDLNTEAFF.

This chain uses TRBV5-1 with TRBJ1-5; 11 bases are a match to TRBD1. This CDR3 is 18 amino acids long. V lost 4 bases and J lost 1; bases outside the gene matches: 10. Germline V CDR1 and CDR2: SGHRS, YFSETQ. In DNA form, the CDR3 reads TGCGCCAGCAGCCCAGGACAGGGGGCCGTCCTCAGCAATCAGCCCCAGCATTTT. Translating gives CASSPGQGAVLSNQPQHF.

V and J are TRBV30 and TRBJ1-3, with D perhaps matching TRBD1 (6 bases). Trimming removed 7 bases at V and 6 bases at J, with 10 bases between. CDR1 is GTSNPN and CDR2 is SVGIG in the germline V gene (reference sequence). This CDR3 contains 11 residues. The CDR3 region has the DNA TGTGCCTCCGGACAGACAAACACCATATATTTT. Its translation: CASGQTNTIYF.

This clone was counted a few times. This chain uses TRBV27 with TRBJ1-2, with 7 bases fitting TRBD1. Germline CDR1 MNHEY, CDR2 SMNVEV (reference sequence). Trimming cost V 5 bases and J 6 bases; bases outside gene matches: 9. The CDR3 totals 14 residues. The CDR3 DNA reads as TGTGCCAGCAGTCCGACCGGACAGGCTAATGGCTACACCTTC. This translates into CASSPTGQANGYTF.

The J gene is TRBJ1-2, the V gene TRBV6-5, with TRBD1 identical over 9 bases. J gave up 1 base and V 0 bases, and 0 bases lay outside the gene matches. From germline, CDR1 is MNHEY and CDR2 SVGAGI. The CDR3 length is 15 residues. CDR3 in DNA: TGTGCCAGCAGTTACTCGGGACAGGGTAACTATGGCTACACCTTC. Translation gives CASSYSGQGNYGYTF.

This chain links TRBV7-9 with TRBJ2-7, with D possibly TRBD1 on 6 matching bases. CDR1 is SEHNR and CDR2 is FQNEAQ in the germline V gene (reference sequence). The length of the CDR3 is 13 residues. The V end lost 3 bases, the J end lost 2 bases, and 8 bases lay between the germline ends. The CDR3 is CASSLGATYEQYF. CDR3 nucleotide sequence: TGTGCCAGCAGCTTGGGGGCCACCTACGAGCAGTACTTC. Full variable domain (missing parts from reference TRBV7-9 and TRBJ2-7): DTGVSQNPRHKITKRGQNVTFRCDPISEHNRLYWYRQTLGQGPEFLTYFQNEAQLEKSRLLSDRFSAERPKGSFSTLEIQRTEQGDSAMYLCASSLGATYEQYFGPGTRLTVT.

V is TRBV4-1 and J is TRBJ1-5; 8 nucleotides agree with TRBD1. The CDR3 contains 15 residues. The trim removed 4 bases at V and 5 bases at J, leaving 7 bases unmatched. Germline loops: CDR1 MGHRA, CDR2 YSYEKL. CDR3 DNA: TGCGCCAGCAGCCCTCCGGACAGGGACGATCAGCCCCAGCATTTT. Its protein is CASSPPDRDDQPQHF.

This chain uses TRBV7-3 with TRBJ2-3, with D possibly TRBD2 on 7 matching bases. This CDR3 has 17 amino acids. CDR1 is SGHTA and CDR2 is FQGTGA in the germline V gene. Trimming pared 2 bases from V and 2 bases from J, leaving 17 bases between. CDR3 sequence: CASSLSVGGRVTDTQYF. The CDR3 nucleotides read TGTGCCAGCAGCTTATCTGTGGGGGGGCGGGTCACAGATACGCAGTATTTT.

This chain joins TRBV6-6 and TRBJ1-2, with D possibly TRBD1 on 6 matching bases. The CDR3 spans 15 residues. CDR1 and CDR2 from the germline V gene are MNHNY and SVGAGI (reference sequence). V was clipped by 0 bases and J by 9 bases, with 17 bases between them. The CDR3 DNA is TGTGCCAGCAGTTACTCCTCCGGGACAAGGGTTCGCTACACCTTC. This gives the protein CASSYSSGTRVRYTF.

This sequence joins TRBV30 and TRBJ1-5, with D possibly being TRBD1 (6 bases). CDR3 length equals 14 residues. Per germline, CDR1 GTSNPN and CDR2 SVGIG (reference sequence). The ends were cut back, 4 bases at V and 1 base at J, with 11 bases in the middle. CDR3 sequence reads: CAWTSGQSNQPQHF. CDR3 nucleotide sequence: TGTGCCTGGACCTCGGGACAAAGCAATCAGCCCCAGCATTTT. Filled out from reference TRBV30 and TRBJ1-5, the complete variable domain reads SQTIHQWPATLVQPVGSPLSLECTVEGTSNPNLYWYRQAAGRGLQLLFYSVGIGQISSEVPQNLSASRPQDRQFILSSKKLLLSDSGFYLCAWTSGQSNQPQHFGDGTRLSIL.

The chain couples TRBV5-6 to TRBJ2-1; TRBD2 matches at 12 bases. The germline V gene encodes CDR1 SGHDT and CDR2 YYEEEE. The CDR3 runs 16 residues. V was clipped by 5 bases and J by 5 bases; unmatched bases: 8. The CDR3 here is CASRQGLAGNNNEQFF. CDR3 in DNA: TGTGCCAGCAGACAAGGACTAGCGGGGAACAACAATGAGCAGTTCTTC.

V gene TRBV6-6 combines with J gene TRBJ1-1; 9 positions agree with TRBD1. J was trimmed by 4 bases and V by 1 base; bases with no gene match: 4. CDR1 and CDR2 (germline): MNHNY, SVGAGI (reference sequence). The CDR3 is 15 residues long. The CDR3 DNA follows: TGTGCCAGCAGTTACTTGGGACAGGGCTCCACTGAAGCTTTCTTT. Translation gives CASSYLGQGSTEAFF.